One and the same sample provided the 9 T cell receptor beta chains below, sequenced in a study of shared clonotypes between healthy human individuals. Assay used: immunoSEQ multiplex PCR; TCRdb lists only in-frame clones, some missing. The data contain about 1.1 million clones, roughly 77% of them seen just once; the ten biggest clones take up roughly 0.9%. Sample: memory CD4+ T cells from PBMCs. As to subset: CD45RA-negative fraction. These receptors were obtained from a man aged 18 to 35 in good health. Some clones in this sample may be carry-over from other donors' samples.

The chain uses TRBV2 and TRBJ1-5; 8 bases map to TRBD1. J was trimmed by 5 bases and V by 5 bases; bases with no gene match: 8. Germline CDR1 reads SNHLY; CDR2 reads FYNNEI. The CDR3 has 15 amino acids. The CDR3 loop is CASSKEQGADQPQHF. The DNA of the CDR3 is TGTGCCAGCAGTAAGGAGCAGGGGGCGGATCAGCCCCAGCATTTT.

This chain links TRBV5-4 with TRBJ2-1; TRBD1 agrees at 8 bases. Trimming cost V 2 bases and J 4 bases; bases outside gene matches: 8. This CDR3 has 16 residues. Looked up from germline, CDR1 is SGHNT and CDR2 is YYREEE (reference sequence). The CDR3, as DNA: TGTGCCAGCAGCTTAACCGGGACAGGTCTTTACAATGAGCAGTTCTTC. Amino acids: CASSLTGTGLYNEQFF.

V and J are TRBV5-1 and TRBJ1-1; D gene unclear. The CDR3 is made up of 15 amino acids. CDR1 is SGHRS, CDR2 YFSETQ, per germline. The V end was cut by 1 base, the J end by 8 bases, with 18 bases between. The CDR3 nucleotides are TGCGCCAGCAGCTTGTTGTTATCAGAACAATCAGAAGCTTTCTTT. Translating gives CASSLLLSEQSEAFF.

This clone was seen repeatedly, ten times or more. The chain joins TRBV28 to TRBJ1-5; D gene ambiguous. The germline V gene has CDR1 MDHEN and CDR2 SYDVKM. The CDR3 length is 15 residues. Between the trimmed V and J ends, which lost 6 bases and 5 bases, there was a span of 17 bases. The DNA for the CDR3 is TGTGCCAGCAGCTCCGCCGAGAGGGATCATCAGCCCCAGCATTTT. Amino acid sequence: CASSSAERDHQPQHF.

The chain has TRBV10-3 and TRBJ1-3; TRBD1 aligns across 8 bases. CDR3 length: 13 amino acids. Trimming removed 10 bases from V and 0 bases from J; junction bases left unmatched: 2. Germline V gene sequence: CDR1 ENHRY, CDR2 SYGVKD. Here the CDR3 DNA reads TGTGCCACACAGGGGGACTCTGGAAACACCATATATTTT. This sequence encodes CATQGDSGNTIYF.

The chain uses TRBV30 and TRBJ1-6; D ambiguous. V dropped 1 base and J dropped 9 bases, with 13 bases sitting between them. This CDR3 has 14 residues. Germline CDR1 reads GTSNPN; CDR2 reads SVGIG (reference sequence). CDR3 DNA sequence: TGTGCCTGGAGTGAGGCAGTCGGTAGTTCACCCCTCCACTTT. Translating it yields CAWSEAVGSSPLHF.

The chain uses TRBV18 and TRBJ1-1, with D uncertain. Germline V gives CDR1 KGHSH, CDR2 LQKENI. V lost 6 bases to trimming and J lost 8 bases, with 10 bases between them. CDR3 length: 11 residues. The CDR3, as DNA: TGTGCCAGCTCCTCGACCGCGGAAGCTTTCTTT. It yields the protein CASSSTAEAFF.

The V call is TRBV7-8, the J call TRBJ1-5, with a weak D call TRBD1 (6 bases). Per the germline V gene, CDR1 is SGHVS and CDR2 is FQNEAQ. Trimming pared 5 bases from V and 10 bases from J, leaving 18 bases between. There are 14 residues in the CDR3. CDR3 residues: CASSPRGGAEPQHF. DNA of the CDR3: TGTGCCAGCAGCCCTAGGGGGGGCGCCGAACCCCAGCATTTT.

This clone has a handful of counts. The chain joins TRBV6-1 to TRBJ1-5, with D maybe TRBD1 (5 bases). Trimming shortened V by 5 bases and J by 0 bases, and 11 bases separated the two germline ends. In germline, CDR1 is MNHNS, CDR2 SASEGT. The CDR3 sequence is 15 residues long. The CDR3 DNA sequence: TGTGCCAGCAGTCCGGGGCGGCTTAGCAATCAGCCCCAGCATTTT. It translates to CASSPGRLSNQPQHF.